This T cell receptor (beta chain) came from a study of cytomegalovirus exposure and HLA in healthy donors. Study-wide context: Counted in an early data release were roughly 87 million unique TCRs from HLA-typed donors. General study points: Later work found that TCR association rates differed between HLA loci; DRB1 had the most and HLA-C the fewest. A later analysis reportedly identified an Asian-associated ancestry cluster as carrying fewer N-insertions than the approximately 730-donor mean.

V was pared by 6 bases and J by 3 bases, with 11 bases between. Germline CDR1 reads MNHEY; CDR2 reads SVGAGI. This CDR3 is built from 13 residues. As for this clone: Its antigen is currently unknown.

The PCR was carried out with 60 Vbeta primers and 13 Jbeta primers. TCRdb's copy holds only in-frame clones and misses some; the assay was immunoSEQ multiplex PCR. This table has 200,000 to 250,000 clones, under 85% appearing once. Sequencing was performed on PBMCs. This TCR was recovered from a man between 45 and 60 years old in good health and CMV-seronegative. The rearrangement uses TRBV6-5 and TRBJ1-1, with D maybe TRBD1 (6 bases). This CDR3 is CASRWGQDTEAFF. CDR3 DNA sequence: TGTGCCAGCAGGTGGGGACAAGACACTGAAGCTTTCTTT.